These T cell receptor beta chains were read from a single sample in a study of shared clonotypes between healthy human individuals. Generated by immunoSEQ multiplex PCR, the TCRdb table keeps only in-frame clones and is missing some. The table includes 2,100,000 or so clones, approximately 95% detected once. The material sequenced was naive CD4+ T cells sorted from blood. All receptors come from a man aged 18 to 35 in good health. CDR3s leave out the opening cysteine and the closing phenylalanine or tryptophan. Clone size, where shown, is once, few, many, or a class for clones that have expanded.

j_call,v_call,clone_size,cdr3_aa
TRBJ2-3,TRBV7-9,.,ASSNRGDTQY
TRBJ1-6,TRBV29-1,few,SARTGDNSPLH
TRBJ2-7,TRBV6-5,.,ASRGTGSYEQY
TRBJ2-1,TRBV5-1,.,ASSSLSTSGNYNEQF
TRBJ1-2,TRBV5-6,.,ASSHTTGPGYT
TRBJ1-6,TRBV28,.,ASSFHDRGGDSPLH
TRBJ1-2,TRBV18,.,ASSLSGRRGALGYT
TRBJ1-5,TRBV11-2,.,ASSLAGTSNQPQH
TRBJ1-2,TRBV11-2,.,ASSPQGPYGYT
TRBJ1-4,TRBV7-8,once,ASSLGKLGQGAHGEKLF
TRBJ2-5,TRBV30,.,AWSPPGRETQY
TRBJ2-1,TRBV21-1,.,ASSIAGGHYNEQF
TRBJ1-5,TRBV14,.,ASSQGGPPQPQH
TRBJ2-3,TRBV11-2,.,ASSSPSTDTQY